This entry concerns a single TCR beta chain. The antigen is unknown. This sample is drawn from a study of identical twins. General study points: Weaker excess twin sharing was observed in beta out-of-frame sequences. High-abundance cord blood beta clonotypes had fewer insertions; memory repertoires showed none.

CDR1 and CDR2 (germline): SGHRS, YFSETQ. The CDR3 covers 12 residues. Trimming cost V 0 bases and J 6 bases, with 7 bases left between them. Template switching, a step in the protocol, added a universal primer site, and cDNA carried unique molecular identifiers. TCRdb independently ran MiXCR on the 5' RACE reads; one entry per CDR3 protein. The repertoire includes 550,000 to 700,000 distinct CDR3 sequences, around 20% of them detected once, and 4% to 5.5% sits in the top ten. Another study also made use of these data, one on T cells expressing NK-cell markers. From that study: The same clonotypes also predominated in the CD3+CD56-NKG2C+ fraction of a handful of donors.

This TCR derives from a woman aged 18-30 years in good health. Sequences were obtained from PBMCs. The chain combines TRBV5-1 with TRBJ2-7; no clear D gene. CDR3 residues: CASSLAGREQYF. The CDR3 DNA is TGCGCCAGCAGCTTGGCCGGGCGCGAGCAGTACTTC. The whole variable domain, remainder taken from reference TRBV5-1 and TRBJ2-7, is KAGVTQTPRYLIKTRGQQVTLSCSPISGHRSVSWYQQTPGQGLQFLFEYFSETQRNKGNFPGRFSGRQFSNSRSEMNVSTLELGDSALYLCASSLAGREQYFGPGTRLTVT.